This T cell receptor (beta chain) was profiled in a study of Graves' ophthalmopathy and Graves' hyperthyroidism. Researchers took RNA transcripts and amplified TCR beta CDR3 regions from them. In the first round, RT-PCR was carried out with HTBI primers, and a multiplex PCR formed the second round. From the multiplex PCR reads, TCRdb called clonotypes with MiXCR, one entry per CDR3 protein. The sample contains 740,000 or so distinct CDR3 sequences, approximately 40% of which appear only once. The germline V and J ends were trimmed by 10 bases and 3 bases, with 18 bases remaining between them. Germline V CDR1 and CDR2: ENHRY, SYGVKD. The CDR3 covers 14 residues. Only one count was recorded for this clonotype. What it binds is not known. Having ophthalmopathy, the donors showed moderate-to-severe activity, CAS ≥3 and NOSPECS ≥4, with disease lasting under 3 months. The PBMCs were taken from around 10 ml of fresh peripheral blood.

General study results and limits: Most clonotypes expanded in thyroid above 0.001 frequency were present in blood too.

This receptor was taken from an adult man with Graves' ophthalmopathy. The material sequenced was peripheral blood. The chain uses TRBV10-3 and TRBJ2-5; D is perhaps TRBD2 (5 bases). The CDR3 here is CASRSGSIEETQYF. Written as DNA, the CDR3 is TGTGCCAGCAGGTCTGGGAGTATCGAAGAGACCCAGTACTTC.